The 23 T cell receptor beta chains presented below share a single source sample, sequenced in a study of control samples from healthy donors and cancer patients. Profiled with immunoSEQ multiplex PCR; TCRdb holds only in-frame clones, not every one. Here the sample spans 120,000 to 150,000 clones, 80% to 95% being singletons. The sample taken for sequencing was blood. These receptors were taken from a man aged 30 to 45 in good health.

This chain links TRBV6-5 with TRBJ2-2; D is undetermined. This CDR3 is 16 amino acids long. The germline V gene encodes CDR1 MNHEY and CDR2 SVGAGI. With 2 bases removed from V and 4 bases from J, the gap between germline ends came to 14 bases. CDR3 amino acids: CASSYLPASTTGELFF. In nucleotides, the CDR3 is TGTGCCAGCAGTTACCTGCCGGCCAGTACCACCGGGGAGCTGTTTTTT.

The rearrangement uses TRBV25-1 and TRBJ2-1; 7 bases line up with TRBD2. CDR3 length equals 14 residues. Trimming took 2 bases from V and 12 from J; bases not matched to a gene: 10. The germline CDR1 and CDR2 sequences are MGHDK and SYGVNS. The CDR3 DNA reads TGTGCCAGCAGTGAACCCAGCGGGAATCAGTGGCAGTTCTTC. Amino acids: CASSEPSGNQWQFF.

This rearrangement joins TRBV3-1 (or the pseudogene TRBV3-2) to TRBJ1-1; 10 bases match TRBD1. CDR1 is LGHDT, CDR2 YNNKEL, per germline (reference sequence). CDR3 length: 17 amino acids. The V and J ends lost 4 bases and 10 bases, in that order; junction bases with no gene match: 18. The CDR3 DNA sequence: TGTGCCAGCAGCCCGTCCCGGGACAGGGGTCGGGCTCGAGTAGCTTTCTTT. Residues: CASSPSRDRGRARVAFF.

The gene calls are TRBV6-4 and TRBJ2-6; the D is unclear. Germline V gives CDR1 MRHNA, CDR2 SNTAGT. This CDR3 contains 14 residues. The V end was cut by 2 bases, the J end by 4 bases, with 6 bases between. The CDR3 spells CASSDGGGANVLTF. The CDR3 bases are TGTGCCAGCAGTGACGGCGGCGGGGCCAACGTCCTGACTTTC.

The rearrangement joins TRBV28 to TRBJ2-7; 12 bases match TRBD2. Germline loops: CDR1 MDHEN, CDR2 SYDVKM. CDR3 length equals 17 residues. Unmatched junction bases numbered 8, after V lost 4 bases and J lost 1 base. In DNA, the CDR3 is TGTGCCAGCAGTTCCAGACTAGCGGGAGTAGCGTCCTACGAGCAGTACTTC. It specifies CASSSRLAGVASYEQYF.

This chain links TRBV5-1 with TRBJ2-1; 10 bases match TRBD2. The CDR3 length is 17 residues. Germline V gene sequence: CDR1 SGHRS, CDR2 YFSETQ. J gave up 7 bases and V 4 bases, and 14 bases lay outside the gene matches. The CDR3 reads CASSPRTSGGLSNEQFF. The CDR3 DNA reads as TGCGCCAGCAGCCCAAGGACTAGCGGAGGCCTCTCAAATGAGCAGTTCTTC. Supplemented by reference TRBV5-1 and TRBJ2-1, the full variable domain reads KAGVTQTPRYLIKTRGQQVTLSCSPISGHRSVSWYQQTPGQGLQFLFEYFSETQRNKGNFPGRFSGRQFSNSRSEMNVSTLELGDSALYLCASSPRTSGGLSNEQFFGPGTRLTVL.

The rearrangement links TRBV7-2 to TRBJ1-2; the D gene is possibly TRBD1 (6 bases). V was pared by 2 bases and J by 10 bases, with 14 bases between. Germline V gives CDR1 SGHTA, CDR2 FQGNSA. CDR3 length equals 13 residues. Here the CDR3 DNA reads TGTGCCAGCAGCTTATCTCAGGGGCTGCACTACACCTTC. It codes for CASSLSQGLHYTF.

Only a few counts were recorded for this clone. This CDR3 is CASSHPGLAGGPFNNEQFF. CDR3 nucleotide sequence: TGCGCCAGCAGCCATCCGGGACTAGCGGGAGGGCCTTTTAACAATGAGCAGTTCTTC. The chain combines TRBV4-1 with TRBJ2-1, with TRBD2 matching over 16 bases. The CDR3 is made up of 19 amino acids. With 3 bases clipped from V and 5 bases from J, the junction kept 10 bases outside the gene matches. From germline, CDR1 is MGHRA and CDR2 YSYEKL.

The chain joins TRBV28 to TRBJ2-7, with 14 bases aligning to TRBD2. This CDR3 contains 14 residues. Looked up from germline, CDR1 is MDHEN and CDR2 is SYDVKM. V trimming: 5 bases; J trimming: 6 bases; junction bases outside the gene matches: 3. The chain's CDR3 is CASSAGLAGGEQYF. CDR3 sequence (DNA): TGTGCCAGCAGTGCAGGACTAGCGGGAGGCGAGCAGTACTTC. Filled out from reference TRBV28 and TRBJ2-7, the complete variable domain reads DVKVTQSSRYLVKRTGEKVFLECVQDMDHENMFWYRQDPGLGLRLIYFSYDVKMKEKGDIPEGYSVSREKKERFSLILESASTNQTSMYLCASSAGLAGGEQYFGPGTRLTVT.

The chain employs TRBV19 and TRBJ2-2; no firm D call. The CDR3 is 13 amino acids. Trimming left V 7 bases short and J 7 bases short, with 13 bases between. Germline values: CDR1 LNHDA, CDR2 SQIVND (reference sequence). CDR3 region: CASMVWGNGELFF. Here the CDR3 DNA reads TGTGCCAGTATGGTGTGGGGAAACGGGGAGCTGTTTTTT. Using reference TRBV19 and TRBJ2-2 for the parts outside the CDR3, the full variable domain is DGGITQSPKYLFRKEGQNVTLSCEQNLNHDAMYWYRQDPGQGLRLIYYSQIVNDFQKGDIAEGYSVSREKKESFPLTVTSAQKNPTAFYLCASMVWGNGELFFGEGSRLTVL.

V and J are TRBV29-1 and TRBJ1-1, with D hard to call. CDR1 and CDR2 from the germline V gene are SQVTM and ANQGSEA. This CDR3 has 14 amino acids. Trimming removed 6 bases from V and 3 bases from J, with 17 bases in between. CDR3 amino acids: CSVPATAWDTEAFF. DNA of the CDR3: TGCAGCGTGCCAGCGACGGCTTGGGACACTGAAGCTTTCTTT.

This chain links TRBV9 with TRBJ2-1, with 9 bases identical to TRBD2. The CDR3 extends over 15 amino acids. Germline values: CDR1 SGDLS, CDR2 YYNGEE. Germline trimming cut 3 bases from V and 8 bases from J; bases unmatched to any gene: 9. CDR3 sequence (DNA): TGTGCCAGCAGCGCACCGGGACTAGCAGTCCATGAGCAGTTCTTC. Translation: CASSAPGLAVHEQFF.

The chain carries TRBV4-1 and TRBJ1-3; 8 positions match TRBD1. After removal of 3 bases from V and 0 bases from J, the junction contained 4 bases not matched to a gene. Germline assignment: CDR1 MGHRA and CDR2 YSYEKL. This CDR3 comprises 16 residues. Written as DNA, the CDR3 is TGCGCCAGCAGCCAGGTACAGGGGGTCTCTGGAAACACCATATATTTT. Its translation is CASSQVQGVSGNTIYF.

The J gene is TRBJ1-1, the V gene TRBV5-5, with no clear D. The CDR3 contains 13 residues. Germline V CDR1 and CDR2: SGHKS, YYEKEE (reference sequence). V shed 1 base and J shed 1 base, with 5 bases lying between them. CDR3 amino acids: CASSLKGNTEAFF. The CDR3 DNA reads TGTGCCAGCAGCTTGAAGGGGAACACTGAAGCTTTCTTT.

The DNA of the CDR3 is TGTGCCAGCAGTGAATATGGGCTGCGGAACACCGGGGAGCTGTTTTTT. It yields the protein CASSEYGLRNTGELFF. This chain links TRBV2 with TRBJ2-2; D gene unclear. The CDR3 length is 16 residues. Germline V CDR1 and CDR2: SNHLY, FYNNEI. The germline V and J ends were trimmed by 2 bases and 1 base, with 11 bases remaining between them.

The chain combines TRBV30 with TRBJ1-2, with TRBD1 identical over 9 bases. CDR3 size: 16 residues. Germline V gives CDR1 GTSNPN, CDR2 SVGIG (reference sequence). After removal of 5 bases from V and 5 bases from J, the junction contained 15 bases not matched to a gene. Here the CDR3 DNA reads TGTGCCTGGTCCCAAAAGGCGGGACAGGGATCATATGGCTACACCTTC. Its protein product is CAWSQKAGQGSYGYTF.

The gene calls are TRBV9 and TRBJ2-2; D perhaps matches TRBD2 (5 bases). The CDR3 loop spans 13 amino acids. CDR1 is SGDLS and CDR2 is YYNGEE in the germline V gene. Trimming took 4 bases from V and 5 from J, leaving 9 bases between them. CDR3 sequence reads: CASSSGRTGELFF. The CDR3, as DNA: TGTGCCAGCAGCAGCGGTAGGACCGGGGAGCTGTTTTTT. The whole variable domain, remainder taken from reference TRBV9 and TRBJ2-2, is DSGVTQTPKHLITATGQRVTLRCSPRSGDLSVYWYQQSLDQGLQFLIQYYNGEERAKGNILERFSAQQFPDLHSELNLSSLELGDSALYFCASSSGRTGELFFGEGSRLTVL.

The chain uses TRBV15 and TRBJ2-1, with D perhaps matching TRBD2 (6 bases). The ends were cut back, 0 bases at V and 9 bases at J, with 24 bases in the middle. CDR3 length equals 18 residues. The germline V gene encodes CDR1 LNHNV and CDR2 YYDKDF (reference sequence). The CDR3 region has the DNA TGTGCCACCAGCAGAGAGGCCTCAGGACTACGAGGTGCAAGTGAGCAGTTCTTC. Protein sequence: CATSREASGLRGASEQFF.

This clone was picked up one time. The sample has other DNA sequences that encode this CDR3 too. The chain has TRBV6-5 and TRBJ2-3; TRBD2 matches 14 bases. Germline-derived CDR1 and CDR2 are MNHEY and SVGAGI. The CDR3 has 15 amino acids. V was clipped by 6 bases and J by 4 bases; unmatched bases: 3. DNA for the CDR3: TGTGCCAGCAGCGGGACTAGCGGGAGCCCAGATACGCAGTATTTT. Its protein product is CASSGTSGSPDTQYF.

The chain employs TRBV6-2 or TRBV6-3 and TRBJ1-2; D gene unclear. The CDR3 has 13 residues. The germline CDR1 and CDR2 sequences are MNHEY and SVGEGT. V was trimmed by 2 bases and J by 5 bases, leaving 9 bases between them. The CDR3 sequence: CASSYEGGYGYTF. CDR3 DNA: TGTGCCAGCAGTTACGAGGGCGGGTATGGCTACACCTTC.

The CDR3: CASSPPTGANVLTF. CDR3 DNA: TGTGCCAGCTCACCCCCCACTGGGGCCAACGTCCTGACTTTC. The V gene is TRBV18, the J gene TRBJ2-6; no reliable D call. V was shortened by 3 bases and J by 2 bases, with 5 bases between the two germline ends. CDR1 and CDR2 (germline): KGHSH, LQKENI. CDR3 length: 14 amino acids.

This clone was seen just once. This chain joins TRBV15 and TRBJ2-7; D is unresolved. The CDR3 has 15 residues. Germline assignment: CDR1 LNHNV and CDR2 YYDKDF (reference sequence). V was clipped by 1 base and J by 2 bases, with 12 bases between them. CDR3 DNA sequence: TGTGCCACCAGCAGAGGCAGTAAGCAGACCTACGAGCAGTACTTC. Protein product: CATSRGSKQTYEQYF.

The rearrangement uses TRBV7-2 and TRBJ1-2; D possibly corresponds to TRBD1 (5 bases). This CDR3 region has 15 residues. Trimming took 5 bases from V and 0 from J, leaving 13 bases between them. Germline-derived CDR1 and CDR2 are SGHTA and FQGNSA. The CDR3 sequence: CASSPRQNTNYGYTF. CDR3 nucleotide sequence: TGTGCCAGCAGCCCGAGACAGAATACTAACTATGGCTACACCTTC.